This T cell receptor beta chain was sequenced in a study of T cells in localized non-small cell lung cancer. General study results and limits: Longer overall survival accompanied higher blood T cell density. It remains possible that heterogeneity exists, since only one tumor region was sequenced. Out of the top 100 tumor clones, a median approximately 61 were seen in adjacent lung.

V gave up 6 bases and J gave up 0 bases, with 12 bases separating them. This CDR3 comprises 14 residues. From germline, CDR1 is SGHRS and CDR2 YFSETQ. This clone has only a few counts. Its antigen is not known. TCRdb keeps only in-frame clones here, not all; method: immunoSEQ multiplex PCR. Of tens of thousands of clones in the sample, approximately 83% were seen once. The sample here was peripheral blood, taken before any cancer treatment. This TCR was recovered from a female donor older than 55 with stage II squamous cell lung carcinoma. The chain couples TRBV5-1 to TRBJ1-1; no firm D call. This CDR3 is CASTPGGLNTEAFF. CDR3 coding DNA: TGCGCCAGCACCCCCGGAGGACTGAACACTGAAGCTTTCTTT.